One sample yielded the 4 T cell receptor beta chains listed below, sequenced in a study of tumor and adjacent non-tumor tissue in lung cancer (dated by TCRdb to between 2018 and 2020). The library came from multiplex PCR. The run used an Illumina HiSeq 2500. TCRbeta libraries were constructed through three rounds of nested PCR with primers (Table S4) according to protocols adapted from ARM-PCR. TCRdb trimmed the raw reads at Q25, called clones with MiXCR and kept productive beta chains. Each CDR3 protein appears once, grouped with its most common genes and DNA. The sample table contains around 71,000 distinct CDR3 sequences; only one count was recorded for roughly 72% of them. The biggest ten clones account for around 10% of the sample. RNA was isolated from bulk unsorted tissue, and RNA quality was assessed with a NanoDrop ND-1000 and an Agilent 2100. The sequencing sample was made of lung tumor tissue. The source of these receptors is a woman between 40 and 55 years old with non-small cell lung cancer.

V is TRBV4-2 and J is TRBJ2-7; 7 bases match TRBD2. This CDR3 spans 15 amino acids. J gave up 6 bases and V 2 bases, and 10 bases lay outside the gene matches. Germline-derived CDR1 and CDR2 are LGHNA and YNFKEQ. The CDR3 DNA reads as TGTGCCAGCAGCCAAAATCAGGGCGGGGGTTTCGAGCAGTACTTC. Translation gives CASSQNQGGGFEQYF.

The rearrangement links TRBV20-1 to TRBJ2-7, with D possibly called TRBD1 or TRBD2 (6 bases each). This CDR3 has 13 residues. Germline V gene data show CDR1 as DFQATT and CDR2 as SNEGSKA (reference sequence). CDR3 protein: CITSSVGGHEQYF. The CDR3, as DNA: TGCATTACTAGTAGCGTGGGGGGCCACGAGCAGTACTTC.

Concerning this clonotype itself: A read error may produce the germline difference seen at one junction end. This chain joins TRBV5-6 and TRBJ2-2; the D is unclear. This CDR3 has 16 amino acids. In germline, CDR1 is SGHDT, CDR2 YYEEEE. CDR3 DNA sequence: TGTGCCATCAGCTTGGCCATGGCCGAGCCCCACTGGGAGCTGTTTTTT. Its translation is CAISLAMAEPHWELFF.

As concerns this clonotype: Being one base from a much bigger clone, this may be a read error. The V call is TRBV20-1, the J call TRBJ2-3, with D unclear. The V gene's germline CDR1 is DFQATT and CDR2 SNEGSKA (reference sequence). V lost 6 bases and J lost 11, with 21 bases in between. The CDR3 covers 13 residues. The DNA for the CDR3 is TGCAGTGCCTCCCCGGATTCCGAGAATATGCAGTATTTT. Translated: CSASPDSENMQYF.